This T cell receptor (beta chain) was recorded in a study of tumor and adjacent non-tumor tissue in lung cancer. Study overall: Stage I to III disease affected some 11 men and 5 women aged about 30 to 76. Study-wide results and limits: Normal lung showed higher cumulative top 100 clone frequency than tumor.

Per the germline V gene, CDR1 is LNHNV and CDR2 is YYDKDF (reference sequence). This CDR3 has 13 amino acids. The V end was cut by 4 bases, the J end by 2 bases, with 8 bases between. RNA was extracted from bulk tissue without any cell sorting. Distant lung tissue was collected more than 3 cm away from the tumor edge. Newly diagnosed lung cancer patients had thoracic surgery in China, August–November 2014, without prior chemotherapy. For this clonotype: Its target is unknown.

The library came from three nested PCR rounds adapted from ARM-PCR protocols. TCRdb re-derived calls from the multiplex PCR reads in MiXCR, one entry per CDR3 protein. The repertoire holds roughly 75,000 distinct CDR3 sequences, with 65% to 75% as singletons. The TCR was taken from a woman between 50 and 59 years old with non-small cell lung cancer. Sequencing was carried out using distant non-tumor lung tissue. The rearrangement uses TRBV15 and TRBJ1-2; D is unresolved. The CDR3 DNA sequence: TGTGCCACCAGCATGAAGACCAACTATGGCTACACCTTC. Protein: CATSMKTNYGYTF.